This TCR beta chain came from a study of shared clonotypes between healthy human individuals (dated by TCRdb to about 2020). Regarding the study in general: Three men and a couple of women, aged 18 to 49 years, made up the cohort. Per donor, leukapheresis produced somewhere between about 0.94 and 8.9 billion PBMCs. The study deeply sequenced blood TCR repertoires of five healthy adults to estimate repertoire size and the extent of clonotype sharing between individuals. To increase sequencing depth and limit assay-specific biases, TCR repertoire library preparation and sequencing were carried out by different laboratories using diverse techniques. For each donor, CD4 naive and CD4 memory were each run on three plates, CD8 naive on two plates, and CD8 memory on one plate.

Summary of the overall study and its limitations: Incomplete sequencing was indicated by rarefaction of sorted-subset datasets, despite the large sequencing depth. When four donors were compared, the shared fraction of clonotypes was 5% to 6.5% for naive CD4, over 3% for naive CD8, 2% to 2.5% for memory CD4, and about 0.36% for memory CD8. Sampling was limited to blood, and TCR repertoires in tissue likely differ from TCR repertoires in blood. Based on pairwise subsampling, the degree of clonotype sharing among donors was expected to be affected by sequencing depth. Because the study included a small number of donors, the genetic and exposure-history diversity represented was limited. Naive subsets generally had larger estimated clonotype richness than memory subsets. Compared with non-shared clonotypes, clonotypes shared by all four sorted-subset donors had higher generation probabilities.

On this clone: It lacks a known antigen. The sample holds no much larger clone one base away, and base qualities are not on file.

Healthy HIV-negative adults with no recently reported acute infections or vaccinations were included as donors. Only Caucasian adults living in Nashville, Tennessee, USA were represented among the donors. CD4+ T cells were enriched through magnetic negative selection, after which naive cells were positively selected on CD45RA and the remaining negative fraction served as the memory subset. Blood was collected by leukapheresis, and PBMCs were isolated by Ficoll-Histopaque density gradient centrifugation and then cryopreserved in liquid nitrogen vapor phase. Analytical flow cytometry was used to check the purity and quantity of every magnetically sorted T cell population. Genomic DNA was isolated from each sorted fraction and quantified by UV absorbance on a Nanodrop 2000c. Using the deep immunoSEQ assay, multiplex PCR amplified TCR CDR3 regions from genomic DNA. Extracted genomic DNA from each cell subset was spread evenly across all wells of several immunoSEQ 96-well plates, with each plate serving as a replicate. For sorted subsets, each replicate PCR was loaded with around 200 ng genomic DNA, equivalent to 30,000 or so T cell genomes. Purified libraries were quantified with a Qubit 3.0 fluorometer, sized on a Bioanalyzer 2100, and re-quantified with the KAPA Library Quantification kit. Every immunoSEQ 96-well plate was sequenced on a dedicated single-read 150-cycle Illumina NextSeq 550 flow cell. Per the source publication's procedure: The immunoSEQ output contained only junctional sequences without quality scores, so filtering could not match that applied to full-length reads. Sequences were annotated with PyIR, a Python wrapper for IgBLAST v1.9, using IMGT germline references to assign V/J genes and CDR3. Any read was removed if the V/J assignment was weak (E-value above 1e-6), the CDR3 was missing, or the read contained stop codons, out-of-frame junctions, or ambiguous translated residues. V3J clonotypes were defined as sequences sharing an identical inferred V gene, J gene, and CDR3 amino acid sequence. The percentage overlap between two repertoires was calculated by dividing the number of shared unique clonotypes by the size of the smaller repertoire. RTK rarefaction, the Chao1 estimator, and Recon v2.1 estimates of unobserved clonotypes were used to assess repertoire richness. For all TCRbeta clonotypes obtained by the gDNA method from a few donors, generation probabilities were computed with OLGA. TCRdb limited this immuneACCESS table to in-frame rearrangements with V and J called. A share of clones is missing; checked studies link under half to unresolved V genes, and the rest is unexplained. D and trimming come from the DNA, and the V and J calls and clone size come from that table. The sample yields approximately 1,000,000 clones; around 77% were counted once. The ten largest clonotypes hold 0.7% to 0.95% of the sample.

The CDR3 starts with the cysteine, ends with the phenylalanine, and has 16 residues. The sequence is cut down to CDR3 DNA, 48 bases in frame from base 1. The germline V end is reduced by 0 bases and the J end by 8 bases; junction bases left unmatched: 11. Rearrangement joined TRBV6-7 to TRBJ1-2, with 8 junctional bases fitting TRBD1. TRBV6-7 is an open reading frame, and its role is uncertain. Sequenced sample: memory CD4+ T cells from PBMCs. The sample's cell subset or site label, in plain terms: CD45RA-negative fraction. The sequence was collected from a young man in good health. Some clones in this sample may be carry-over from other donors' samples. The sequenced DNA is TGTGCCAGCAGTTACTCGATAAACAGGGGGGATGGCGGCTACACCTTC. Its translation reads: CASSYSINRGDGGYTF.